This entry lists 14 T cell receptor beta chains sequenced from one sample in a study of identifying expanded T cells in peripheral blood. TCRdb's table, derived via immunoSEQ multiplex PCR, lists solely in-frame clones and lacks some. The sample includes nearly 60,000 clones, around 90% of them seen just once. The specimen sequenced was blood. These receptors all stem from a person aged 18 to 70 in good health.

The chain couples TRBV6-6 to TRBJ1-5, with D possibly matching TRBD1 (5 bases). CDR1 MNHNY and CDR2 SVGAGI come from the germline V gene (reference sequence). The CDR3 sequence is 15 residues long. Trimming stripped 8 bases from V and 0 bases from J, with 14 bases between. Here the CDR3 reads CASRNPGYSNQPQHF. As DNA, the CDR3 is TGTGCCAGCCGGAACCCAGGGTATAGCAATCAGCCCCAGCATTTT.

Remarks on this clone: Other DNA sequences in the same sample also yield this CDR3. The chain uses TRBV9 and TRBJ2-7; TRBD2 aligns across 10 bases. Per the germline V gene, CDR1 is SGDLS and CDR2 is YYNGEE. The CDR3 loop spans 14 amino acids. V lost 1 base, J lost 3 bases, and 1 base stayed unmatched. The CDR3 nucleotides read TGTGCCAGCAGCGTATCTAGCGGGAGCTACGAGCAGTACTTC. Translating gives CASSVSSGSYEQYF.

The CDR3 here is CASSRGETNYGYTF. CDR3 nucleotide sequence: TGTGCCAGCAGCAGGGGCGAAACTAACTATGGCTACACCTTC. The V call is TRBV5-5, the J call TRBJ1-2, with D perhaps TRBD1 (5 bases). This CDR3 region has 14 residues. In germline, CDR1 is SGHKS, CDR2 YYEKEE (reference sequence). V was clipped by 4 bases and J by 0 bases, with 10 bases between them.

J is TRBJ2-3 and V is TRBV13, with a possible D match to TRBD2 (6 bases). Germline loops: CDR1 PRHDT, CDR2 FYEKMQ (reference sequence). Trimming removed 2 bases at V and 3 bases at J, with 12 bases between. The CDR3 runs 15 residues. The CDR3 bases are TGTGCCAGCAGCTTACTGCTAGCGAGTACAGATACGCAGTATTTT. The encoded protein is CASSLLLASTDTQYF.

CDR3 amino acids: CASSLGDRNIQYF. The CDR3, as DNA: TGTGCCAGCAGCTTAGGGGACAGAAACATTCAGTACTTC. This sequence joins TRBV7-8 and TRBJ2-4; 7 bases are a match to TRBD1. The ends lost 1 base at V and 6 bases at J; junction bases unmatched: 0. The CDR3 runs to 13 residues. Germline V gene sequence: CDR1 SGHVS, CDR2 FQNEAQ. Full variable domain (outside the CDR3, taken from reference TRBV7-8 and TRBJ2-4): GAGVSQSPRYKVAKRGQDVALRCDPISGHVSLFWYQQALGQGPEFLTYFQNEAQLDKSGLPSDRFFAERPEGSVSTLKIQRTQQEDSAVYLCASSLGDRNIQYFGAGTRLSVL.

The rearrangement links TRBV19 to TRBJ2-5; 13 bases agree with TRBD2. Trimming cost V 5 bases and J 5 bases; bases outside gene matches: 14. CDR1 and CDR2 from the germline V gene are LNHDA and SQIVND (reference sequence). This CDR3 is built from 18 residues. The DNA of the CDR3 is TGTGCCAGTAGTCCAGGACTAGCGGGGGCCCCGGTCGGGGAGACCCAGTACTTC. Protein product: CASSPGLAGAPVGETQYF.

The chain joins TRBV28 to TRBJ1-2; D might be TRBD1 (5 bases). CDR1 and CDR2 (germline): MDHEN, SYDVKM. Trimming took off 8 bases at V and 11 bases at J, with 21 bases between the two ends. The CDR3 is 13 amino acids. In DNA, the CDR3 is TGTGCCAGCCATCCAACGGGGACGAAAAGGTACACCTTC. Its protein product is CASHPTGTKRYTF.

CDR3 DNA: TGTGCCTGGTCCGGGACGGACAGTGAGCAGTTCTTC. Its translation is CAWSGTDSEQFF. The chain combines TRBV30 with TRBJ2-1, with TRBD1 as a possible D gene (6 bases). The ends were cut back, 5 bases at V and 9 bases at J, with 14 bases in the middle. Germline loops: CDR1 GTSNPN, CDR2 SVGIG (reference sequence). The CDR3 length is 12 residues. Complete variable domain (other parts from reference TRBV30 and TRBJ2-1): SQTIHQWPATLVQPVGSPLSLECTVEGTSNPNLYWYRQAAGRGLQLLFYSVGIGQISSEVPQNLSASRPQDRQFILSSKKLLLSDSGFYLCAWSGTDSEQFFGPGTRLTVL.

The rearrangement uses TRBV10-3 and TRBJ1-5; D gene unclear. CDR3 size: 14 residues. Trimming shortened V by 4 bases and J by 6 bases, and 13 bases separated the two germline ends. Germline V CDR1 and CDR2: ENHRY, SYGVKD. CDR3 residues: CAISGGQVGQPQHF. DNA for the CDR3: TGTGCCATCAGTGGAGGGCAGGTGGGTCAGCCCCAGCATTTT.

This chain joins TRBV4-3 and TRBJ1-2; D remains ambiguous. The CDR3 extends over 13 amino acids. V dropped 0 bases and J dropped 8 bases, with 10 bases sitting between them. Germline assignment: CDR1 LGHNA and CDR2 YSLEER. The chain's CDR3 is CASSQDREFGYTF. The CDR3 DNA is TGCGCCAGCAGCCAAGATCGGGAATTCGGCTACACCTTC.

This clone was observed a single time. This chain links TRBV7-2 with TRBJ1-4, with 9 bases matching TRBD1. The length of the CDR3 is 15 residues. J was trimmed by 8 bases and V by 5 bases; bases with no gene match: 9. Germline V lookup: CDR1 SGHTA, CDR2 FQGNSA. Here the CDR3 DNA reads TGTGCCAGCAGCCCGGACAGGGGTTATGAAGAAAAACTGTTTTTT. Translated: CASSPDRGYEEKLFF.

The rearrangement uses TRBV15 and TRBJ2-7, with 7 bases matching TRBD1. V lost 6 bases to trimming and J lost 4 bases; unmatched junction nucleotides: 6. The germline CDR1 and CDR2 sequences are LNHNV and YYDKDF (reference sequence). This CDR3 comprises 13 residues. CDR3 coding DNA: TGTGCCACCAGGGCCGGGACAGCTTACGAGCAGTACTTC. It encodes CATRAGTAYEQYF.

This clone was picked up one time. The V call is TRBV6-4, the J call TRBJ1-2, with a weak D call TRBD1 (5 bases). The germline CDR1 and CDR2 sequences are MRHNA and SNTAGT. The CDR3 has 14 residues. V lost 0 bases and J lost 5, with 10 bases in between. CDR3 sequence: CASSDSGVRYGYTF. The CDR3 nucleotides are TGTGCCAGCAGTGACTCAGGGGTGAGGTATGGCTACACCTTC.

The chain recombines TRBV7-2 with TRBJ2-5; D possibly corresponds to TRBD2 (6 bases). V dropped 0 bases and J dropped 6 bases, with 17 bases sitting between them. This CDR3 contains 16 residues. CDR1 is SGHTA, CDR2 FQGNSA, per germline. The CDR3 DNA reads as TGTGCCAGCAGCTTAGCCGGGAGAGGGGACCCCAAGACCCAGTACTTC. Amino acids: CASSLAGRGDPKTQYF.